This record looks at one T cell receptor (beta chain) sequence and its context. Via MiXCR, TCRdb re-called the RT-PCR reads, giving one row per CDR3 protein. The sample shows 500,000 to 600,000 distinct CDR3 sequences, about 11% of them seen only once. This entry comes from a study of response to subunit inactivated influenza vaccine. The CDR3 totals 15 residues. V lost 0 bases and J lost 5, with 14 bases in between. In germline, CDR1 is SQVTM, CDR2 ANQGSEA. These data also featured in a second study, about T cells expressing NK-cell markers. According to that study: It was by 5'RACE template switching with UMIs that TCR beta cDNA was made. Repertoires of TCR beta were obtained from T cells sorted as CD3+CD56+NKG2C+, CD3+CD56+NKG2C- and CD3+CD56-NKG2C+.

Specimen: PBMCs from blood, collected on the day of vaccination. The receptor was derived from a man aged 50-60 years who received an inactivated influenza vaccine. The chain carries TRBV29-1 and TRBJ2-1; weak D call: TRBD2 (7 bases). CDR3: CSVEDLGGVDNEQFF. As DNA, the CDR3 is TGCAGCGTTGAAGATTTAGGGGGGGTCGACAATGAGCAGTTCTTC.